These T cell receptor beta chains were read from a single sample in a study of a mutant IDH1 vaccine in newly diagnosed glioma. These receptors' targets are unknown. Some clones are missing from TCRdb's copy, which holds only in-frame ones; the method was immunoSEQ multiplex PCR. Of approximately 60,000 clones listed, about 86% were seen once; the top ten hold 1.6%. Sequences were derived from PBMCs, sampled from a glioma patient whose treatment included an IDH1 peptide vaccine. These receptors came from a man between 40 and 49 years old with glioma. The CDR3 runs from the conserved cysteine through the conserved F or W. D genes are given only for firm matches. The size entry is marked missing in some rows and otherwise reads once, few, many or a size class.

D gene: TRBD2; J gene: TRBJ2-7; clone size: NA; V gene: TRBV19; CDR3 protein: CASSMALTGGLHEQYF; CDR3 DNA: TGTGCCAGTAGTATGGCGCTGACGGGAGGGCTCCACGAGCAGTACTTC
D gene: NA; J gene: TRBJ2-1; clone size: NA; V gene: TRBV7-2; CDR3 protein: CASSFRAGDEQFF; CDR3 DNA: TGTGCCAGCAGCTTTAGGGCAGGGGATGAGCAGTTCTTC
D gene: NA; J gene: TRBJ2-4; clone size: NA; V gene: TRBV5-6; CDR3 protein: CASSLFGGAAKNIQYF; CDR3 DNA: TGTGCCAGCAGCTTGTTTGGGGGGGCGGCCAAAAACATTCAGTACTTC
D gene: TRBD1; J gene: TRBJ2-7; clone size: NA; V gene: TRBV29-1; CDR3 protein: CSEHGTGGHEQYF; CDR3 DNA: TGCAGCGAACACGGGACAGGGGGTCATGAGCAGTACTTC
D gene: NA; J gene: TRBJ1-2; clone size: NA; V gene: TRBV10-2; CDR3 protein: CASTRGNYGYTF; CDR3 DNA: TGCGCCAGCACCCGGGGGAACTATGGCTACACCTTC
D gene: TRBD2; J gene: TRBJ2-5; clone size: NA; V gene: TRBV7-9; CDR3 protein: CASSFDGTSGRRGASQYF; CDR3 DNA: TGTGCCAGCAGCTTTGACGGAACTAGCGGGAGGAGGGGGGCGTCCCAGTACTTC
D gene: TRBD2; J gene: TRBJ2-5; clone size: NA; V gene: TRBV5-4; CDR3 protein: CASSLRLAGQETQYF; CDR3 DNA: TGTGCCAGCAGCCTCAGACTAGCGGGACAAGAGACCCAGTACTTC
D gene: TRBD2; J gene: TRBJ2-3; clone size: once; V gene: TRBV4-1; CDR3 protein: CASSQELIGREGIDTQYF; CDR3 DNA: TGCGCCAGCAGCCAAGAGTTAATCGGGCGGGAGGGTATAGATACGCAGTATTTT
D gene: NA; J gene: TRBJ1-4; clone size: once; V gene: TRBV15; CDR3 protein: CATRGDNEKLFF; CDR3 DNA: TGTGCCACCAGAGGTGACAATGAAAAACTGTTTTTT
D gene: NA; J gene: TRBJ2-5; clone size: NA; V gene: TRBV5-1; CDR3 protein: CASQSRGLDMETQYF; CDR3 DNA: TGCGCCAGCCAGTCCCGAGGGTTGGATATGGAGACCCAGTACTTC
D gene: TRBD2; J gene: TRBJ2-3; clone size: NA; V gene: TRBV4-1; CDR3 protein: CASSLGLAGAVGDTQYF; CDR3 DNA: TGCGCCAGCAGCCTTGGACTAGCGGGAGCTGTGGGAGATACGCAGTATTTT
D gene: TRBD1; J gene: TRBJ1-1; clone size: NA; V gene: TRBV6-5; CDR3 protein: CASSYSGQHTEAFF; CDR3 DNA: TGTGCCAGCAGTTACTCGGGACAGCACACTGAAGCTTTCTTT
D gene: NA; J gene: TRBJ2-5; clone size: NA; V gene: TRBV15; CDR3 protein: CATSRVGSGETQYF; CDR3 DNA: TGTGCCACCAGCAGAGTCGGGAGTGGGGAGACCCAGTACTTC
D gene: NA; J gene: TRBJ2-7; clone size: NA; V gene: TRBV10-2; CDR3 protein: CASLMSGGGEQYF; CDR3 DNA: TGCGCCAGCCTGATGAGTGGGGGCGGCGAGCAGTACTTC
D gene: NA; J gene: TRBJ1-5; clone size: NA; V gene: TRBV2; CDR3 protein: CASNDRGPQPQHF; CDR3 DNA: TGTGCCAGCAATGACCGGGGCCCCCAGCCCCAGCATTTT
D gene: NA; J gene: TRBJ2-3; clone size: NA; V gene: TRBV6-1; CDR3 protein: CASSEARYTQYF; CDR3 DNA: TGTGCCAGCAGTGAAGCGCGGTATACGCAGTATTTT
D gene: NA; J gene: TRBJ1-5; clone size: NA; V gene: TRBV6-1; CDR3 protein: CASSEPEPQHF; CDR3 DNA: TGTGCCAGCAGTGAACCTGAGCCCCAGCATTTT
D gene: NA; J gene: TRBJ2-2; clone size: NA; V gene: TRBV6-5; CDR3 protein: CASSPGSAGTGELFF; CDR3 DNA: TGTGCCAGCAGTCCGGGATCCGCGGGCACCGGGGAGCTGTTTTTT
D gene: NA; J gene: TRBJ1-1; clone size: NA; V gene: TRBV27; CDR3 protein: CASSLIGDEAFF; CDR3 DNA: TGTGCCAGCAGTTTAATTGGGGATGAAGCTTTCTTT
D gene: NA; J gene: TRBJ2-2; clone size: once; V gene: TRBV6-5; CDR3 protein: CASSYDLRVTGELFF; CDR3 DNA: TGTGCCAGCAGTTACGATCTTAGAGTCACCGGGGAGCTGTTTTTT
D gene: NA; J gene: TRBJ2-5; clone size: NA; V gene: TRBV5-4; CDR3 protein: CASSLAVLRDQETQYF; CDR3 DNA: TGTGCCAGCAGCTTGGCCGTCTTGAGGGACCAAGAGACCCAGTACTTC
D gene: NA; J gene: TRBJ2-3; clone size: NA; V gene: TRBV10-3; CDR3 protein: CAISEPSGDTQYF; CDR3 DNA: TGTGCCATCAGTGAGCCGTCCGGGGATACGCAGTATTTT
D gene: TRBD1; J gene: TRBJ2-5; clone size: NA; V gene: TRBV7-7; CDR3 protein: CASSPGGQETQYF; CDR3 DNA: TGTGCCAGCAGCCCAGGGGGCCAAGAGACCCAGTACTTC
D gene: NA; J gene: TRBJ2-4; clone size: NA; V gene: TRBV7-2; CDR3 protein: CASSFQNIQYF; CDR3 DNA: TGTGCCAGCAGCTTCCAAAACATTCAGTACTTC
D gene: TRBD1; J gene: TRBJ2-3; clone size: NA; V gene: TRBV7-9; CDR3 protein: CASSTGQRTDTQYF; CDR3 DNA: TGTGCCAGCAGCACGGGACAGCGCACAGATACGCAGTATTTT
D gene: NA; J gene: TRBJ1-2; clone size: few; V gene: TRBV2; CDR3 protein: CASSESRNYGYTF; CDR3 DNA: TGTGCCAGCAGTGAAAGCCGAAACTATGGCTACACCTTC
D gene: TRBD2; J gene: TRBJ2-5; clone size: NA; V gene: TRBV7-9; CDR3 protein: CASSRRDYPETQYF; CDR3 DNA: TGTGCCAGCAGTCGCCGGGACTACCCAGAGACCCAGTACTTC
D gene: NA; J gene: TRBJ2-7; clone size: NA; V gene: TRBV6-5; CDR3 protein: CASSDRPAYEQYF; CDR3 DNA: TGTGCCAGCAGTGACAGGCCTGCCTACGAGCAGTACTTC
D gene: TRBD1; J gene: TRBJ1-2; clone size: NA; V gene: TRBV7-2; CDR3 protein: CASSLQGQGSGYTF; CDR3 DNA: TGTGCCAGCAGCCTTCAAGGACAGGGCTCTGGCTACACCTTC
D gene: TRBD2; J gene: TRBJ2-1; clone size: once; V gene: TRBV15; CDR3 protein: CATSSTSGRASEQFF; CDR3 DNA: TGTGCCACCTCCTCCACTAGCGGGAGGGCCAGTGAGCAGTTCTTC
D gene: TRBD1; J gene: TRBJ2-5; clone size: NA; V gene: TRBV19; CDR3 protein: CASNAGQGVDRQETQYF; CDR3 DNA: TGTGCCAGTAATGCGGGACAGGGGGTGGACAGGCAAGAGACCCAGTACTTC
D gene: NA; J gene: TRBJ2-7; clone size: NA; V gene: TRBV19; CDR3 protein: CASSDQGREQYF; CDR3 DNA: TGTGCCAGTAGTGACCAGGGGCGCGAGCAGTACTTC
D gene: TRBD1; J gene: TRBJ1-1; clone size: NA; V gene: TRBV7-9; CDR3 protein: CASSATGVVTEAFF; CDR3 DNA: TGTGCCAGCAGCGCCACAGGGGTAGTTACTGAAGCTTTCTTT
D gene: TRBD1; J gene: TRBJ1-2; clone size: NA; V gene: TRBV5-1; CDR3 protein: CASSLAEGQGTGYTF; CDR3 DNA: TGCGCCAGCAGCTTGGCGGAAGGACAGGGGACCGGCTACACCTTC
D gene: NA; J gene: TRBJ2-1; clone size: NA; V gene: TRBV20-1; CDR3 protein: CSAPRANEQFF; CDR3 DNA: TGCAGTGCCCCTCGGGCGAATGAGCAGTTCTTC
D gene: NA; J gene: TRBJ2-7; clone size: NA; V gene: TRBV4-2; CDR3 protein: CASSHGRGQYF; CDR3 DNA: TGTGCCAGCAGCCACGGCCGTGGGCAGTACTTC
D gene: NA; J gene: TRBJ1-5; clone size: NA; V gene: TRBV6-1; CDR3 protein: CASSEEGQPQHF; CDR3 DNA: TGTGCCAGCAGTGAGGAGGGTCAGCCCCAGCATTTT
D gene: NA; J gene: TRBJ2-5; clone size: NA; V gene: TRBV7-2; CDR3 protein: CASSLARETQYF; CDR3 DNA: TGTGCCAGCAGCTTAGCGAGGGAGACCCAGTACTTC
D gene: NA; J gene: TRBJ2-5; clone size: NA; V gene: TRBV19; CDR3 protein: CASSGGGVGETQYF; CDR3 DNA: TGTGCCAGTAGTGGAGGGGGAGTTGGGGAGACCCAGTACTTC
D gene: NA; J gene: TRBJ1-4; clone size: NA; V gene: TRBV9; CDR3 protein: CASKSDGHEKLFF; CDR3 DNA: TGTGCCAGCAAATCGGACGGCCATGAAAAACTGTTTTTT
D gene: TRBD1; J gene: TRBJ2-1; clone size: NA; V gene: TRBV4-2; CDR3 protein: CASSRSFRGYNEQFF; CDR3 DNA: TGTGCCAGCAGCCGCAGCTTCAGGGGGTACAATGAGCAGTTCTTC
D gene: TRBD1; J gene: TRBJ1-4; clone size: NA; V gene: TRBV5-1; CDR3 protein: CASSYWGIIRDRDEKLFF; CDR3 DNA: TGCGCCAGCAGCTATTGGGGAATTATTCGGGACAGGGATGAAAAACTGTTTTTT
D gene: NA; J gene: TRBJ1-4; clone size: NA; V gene: TRBV10-3; CDR3 protein: CAISGDTEKLFF; CDR3 DNA: TGTGCCATCAGTGGGGACACAGAAAAACTGTTTTTT
D gene: TRBD1; J gene: TRBJ1-5; clone size: NA; V gene: TRBV7-9; CDR3 protein: CASSFGQGRSQPQHF; CDR3 DNA: TGTGCCAGCAGCTTTGGACAGGGAAGGAGTCAGCCCCAGCATTTT
D gene: NA; J gene: TRBJ2-7; clone size: NA; V gene: TRBV4-1; CDR3 protein: CASSQEGREPYEQYF; CDR3 DNA: TGCGCCAGCAGCCAAGAAGGACGGGAGCCCTACGAGCAGTACTTC
D gene: NA; J gene: TRBJ2-1; clone size: NA; V gene: TRBV9; CDR3 protein: CASSVSRTDYNEQFF; CDR3 DNA: TGTGCCAGCAGCGTAAGCCGGACGGACTACAATGAGCAGTTCTTC
D gene: TRBD1; J gene: TRBJ2-1; clone size: NA; V gene: TRBV5-4; CDR3 protein: CASSAEGWDRRYNEQFF; CDR3 DNA: TGTGCCAGCAGCGCTGAAGGTTGGGACAGACGATACAATGAGCAGTTCTTC
D gene: NA; J gene: TRBJ2-1; clone size: NA; V gene: TRBV9; CDR3 protein: CASSAMIVNEQFF; CDR3 DNA: TGTGCCAGCAGCGCGATGATAGTAAATGAGCAGTTCTTC
D gene: NA; J gene: TRBJ2-2; clone size: NA; V gene: TRBV5-6; CDR3 protein: CASSFLGVNTGELFF; CDR3 DNA: TGTGCCAGCAGCTTCCTCGGGGTTAACACCGGGGAGCTGTTTTTT
D gene: NA; J gene: TRBJ1-5; clone size: NA; V gene: TRBV18; CDR3 protein: CASSLGQNQPQHF; CDR3 DNA: TGTGCCAGCTCACTAGGACAGAATCAGCCCCAGCATTTT